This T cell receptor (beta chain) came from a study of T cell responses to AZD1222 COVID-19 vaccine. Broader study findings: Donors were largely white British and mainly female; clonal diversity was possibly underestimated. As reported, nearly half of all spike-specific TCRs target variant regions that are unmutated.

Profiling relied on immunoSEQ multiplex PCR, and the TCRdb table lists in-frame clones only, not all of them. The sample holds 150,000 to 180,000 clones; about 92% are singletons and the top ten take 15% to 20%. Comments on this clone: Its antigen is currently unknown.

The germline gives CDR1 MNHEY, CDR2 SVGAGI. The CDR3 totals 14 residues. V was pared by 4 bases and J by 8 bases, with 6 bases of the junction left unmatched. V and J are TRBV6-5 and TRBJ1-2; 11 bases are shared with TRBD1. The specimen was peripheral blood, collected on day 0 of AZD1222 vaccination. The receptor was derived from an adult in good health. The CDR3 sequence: CASSSDRGRWGYTF. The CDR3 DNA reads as TGTGCCAGCAGTTCGGACAGGGGGCGGTGGGGCTACACCTTC.